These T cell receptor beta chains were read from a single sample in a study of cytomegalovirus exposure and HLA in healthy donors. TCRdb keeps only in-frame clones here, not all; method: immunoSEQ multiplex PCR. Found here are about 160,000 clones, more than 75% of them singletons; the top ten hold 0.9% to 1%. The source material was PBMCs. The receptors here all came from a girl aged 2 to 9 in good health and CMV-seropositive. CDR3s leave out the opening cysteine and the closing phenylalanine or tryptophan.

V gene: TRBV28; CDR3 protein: ASSSTSGRGDQGYEQY
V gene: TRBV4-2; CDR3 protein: ASSPIGRGGYGYT
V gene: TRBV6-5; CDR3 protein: ASSRGGDIQY
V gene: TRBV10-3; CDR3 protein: AISEPQGAYYGYT
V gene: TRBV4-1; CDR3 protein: ASSQDNKENQPQH
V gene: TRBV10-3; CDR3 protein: ATTGLNTEAF
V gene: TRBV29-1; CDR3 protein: SVGQSHYNEQF
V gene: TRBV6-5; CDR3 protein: ASSGRIFYEQY
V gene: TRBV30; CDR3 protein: AWNGWTSGRALDEQY
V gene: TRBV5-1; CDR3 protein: ATEGQPQH
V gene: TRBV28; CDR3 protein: ASSSHLGGTEETQY
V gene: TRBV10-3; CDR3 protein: AISEGDSNQPQH
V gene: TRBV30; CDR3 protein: AWSPLTGWGTDTQY
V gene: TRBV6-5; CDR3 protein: ASSYPLRRGGFEQY
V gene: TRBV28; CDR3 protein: ASSSIGQGAFNEQF
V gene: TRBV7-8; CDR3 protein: ASTSWRNEQF
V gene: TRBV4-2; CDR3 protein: ASSHSGREGGELF
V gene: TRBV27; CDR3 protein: ASSFMGEGQF
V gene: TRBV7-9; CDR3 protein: ASSSLTGAGNTIY
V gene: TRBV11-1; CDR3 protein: ASSPGTSTDTQY
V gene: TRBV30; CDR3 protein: AWSVLSYEQY
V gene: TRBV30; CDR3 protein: AHKGQGANTEAF
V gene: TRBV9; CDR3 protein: ASSVLSGSSYNEQF
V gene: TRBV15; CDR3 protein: ATSSGAGAEAYGYT
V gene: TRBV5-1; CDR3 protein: ASGRGNTGELF
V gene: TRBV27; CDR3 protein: ASSPLAPGAEAF
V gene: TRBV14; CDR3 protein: ASSPGSMVYEQY
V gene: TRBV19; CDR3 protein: ASLDRNYGYT
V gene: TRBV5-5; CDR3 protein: ASSLAPGTGLVTNEKLF
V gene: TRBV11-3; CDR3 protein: ASSLDIQETQY